This T cell receptor (beta chain) was recorded in a study of cytomegalovirus exposure and HLA in healthy donors. Overall study context: From HLA-typed donors, an early data release held some 80 million unique TCRs.

As for this clone: As yet, its antigen is unknown.

Regarding the study as a whole: While the bulk of TCR sequences proved rare, some public TCRs turned up in many donors. There were reportedly fewer N-insertions in an Asian-associated ancestry cluster than the roughly 670-donor mean, in a later analysis. Some V segments, including TRBV6-2 and TRBV6-3, were excluded as indistinguishable.

Vbeta (60) and Jbeta (13) primers were used in the PCR. Sequenced by immunoSEQ multiplex PCR; TCRdb stores in-frame clones only, minus some. The table records 90,000 to 110,000 clones, around 70% of them present only once. Trimming shortened V by 1 base and J by 1 base, and 10 bases separated the two germline ends. CDR1 is MNHEY, CDR2 SMNVEV, per germline (reference sequence). CDR3 length: 15 residues. The specimen was PBMCs. The chain has TRBV27 and TRBJ1-1, with D hard to call. This receptor was taken from a woman in her seventies in good health and CMV-seropositive. The CDR3 sequence is CASSLLGGSNTEAFF. DNA for the CDR3: TGTGCCAGCAGTTTATTGGGCGGGTCGAACACTGAAGCTTTCTTT.